The 16 T cell receptor beta chains below were found in one sample sequenced in a study of blood T cell repertoires in COVID-19 (dated by TCRdb to the early 2020s). Library preparation used the immunoSEQ multiplex PCR assay. TCRdb took this table from immuneACCESS and kept in-frame rearrangements with V and J called. Such tables lack part of the clones; where checked against another copy, unresolved V genes explain under half of the gap, and the rest is unexplained. The sample records about 230,000 clones, 70% to 90% of which are singletons. The ten top clones hold around 0.97% of the sample. The sample consisted of peripheral blood. The receptor source for this set is a middle-aged man with acute or convalescent COVID-19.

A remark on this clone: The same CDR3 is also encoded by other DNA sequences in this sample. The chain employs TRBV6-1 and TRBJ1-2, with unresolved D. The V and J ends lost 2 bases and 4 bases respectively, with 5 bases between them. This CDR3 region has 12 residues. The V gene's germline CDR1 is MNHNS and CDR2 SASEGT. In DNA, the CDR3 is TGTGCCAGCAGTGAACCGGGCTATGGCTACACCTTC. As protein: CASSEPGYGYTF.

V gene TRBV20-1 combines with J gene TRBJ1-3; D perhaps matches TRBD1 (6 bases). Between the trimmed V and J ends, which lost 3 bases and 4 bases, there was a span of 10 bases. CDR3 length: 13 amino acids. Germline lookup yields CDR1 DFQATT and CDR2 SNEGSKA (reference sequence). This CDR3 reads CSASSGAGNTIYF. The CDR3 coding sequence is TGCAGTGCTAGTTCAGGGGCAGGAAACACCATATATTTT.

This clone was seen only once. This chain links TRBV30 with TRBJ2-7, with TRBD2 matching 9 bases. V trimming: 1 base; J trimming: 6 bases; junction bases outside the gene matches: 1. The CDR3 contains 12 residues. The germline V gene has CDR1 GTSNPN and CDR2 SVGIG (reference sequence). The CDR3 protein is CAWSDSGGEQYF. CDR3 DNA: TGTGCCTGGAGTGATAGCGGGGGCGAGCAGTACTTC.

This clone was counted only a few times. This chain links TRBV20-1 with TRBJ2-1, with TRBD1 as a possible D gene (6 bases). Between the trimmed V and J ends, which lost 5 bases and 7 bases, there was a span of 9 bases. This CDR3 contains 11 residues. The V gene's germline CDR1 is DFQATT and CDR2 SNEGSKA (reference sequence). CDR3 protein: CSAPRGNEQFF. The CDR3 DNA reads as TGCAGTGCTCCCAGGGGAAATGAGCAGTTCTTC.

The chain employs TRBV5-1 and TRBJ2-7; a possible D gene is TRBD2 (6 bases). V was trimmed by 0 bases and J by 3 bases, leaving 16 bases between them. The V gene's germline CDR1 is SGHRS and CDR2 YFSETQ. The CDR3 length is 16 residues. CDR3 loop: CASSLGSAGPNYEQYF. The CDR3 nucleotides read TGCGCCAGCAGCTTGGGATCGGCGGGGCCCAACTACGAGCAGTACTTC.

The chain links TRBV7-9 to TRBJ1-1; 7 bases align to TRBD1. The CDR3 runs 14 residues. V trimming: 5 bases; J trimming: 3 bases; junction bases outside the gene matches: 6. Germline V CDR1 and CDR2: SEHNR, FQNEAQ (reference sequence). The CDR3 DNA reads as TGTGCCAGCAGCCGCGACAGGGTGGACACTGAAGCTTTCTTT. Protein: CASSRDRVDTEAFF.

V and J are TRBV4-1 and TRBJ1-4; TRBD1 agrees at 8 bases. The CDR3 spans 12 residues. Per germline, CDR1 MGHRA and CDR2 YSYEKL. V lost 2 bases and J lost 12; bases outside the gene matches: 2. This CDR3 is CASSQTGGELFF. The CDR3 region has the DNA TGCGCCAGCAGCCAAACAGGGGGGGAACTGTTTTTT.

The genes are TRBV30 and TRBJ1-1; D remains ambiguous. Trimming shortened V by 3 bases and J by 11 bases, and 25 bases separated the two germline ends. This CDR3 spans 15 amino acids. Germline-derived CDR1 and CDR2 are GTSNPN and SVGIG (reference sequence). The CDR3 nucleotides are TGTGCCTGGAGCATCACCGGGCCTCTTCCCACGGGGGCTTTCTTT. It encodes CAWSITGPLPTGAFF.

This clone was counted between two and nine times. The chain carries TRBV12-3 or TRBV12-4 and TRBJ1-2; 7 bases fit TRBD1. The CDR3 covers 13 residues. The V and J ends lost 7 bases and 6 bases, in that order; junction bases with no gene match: 8. CDR3 nucleotides: TGTGCCAGCACCACGACAGGGAAGGATGGCTACACCTTC. Amino acid sequence: CASTTTGKDGYTF.

This clone appeared a few times. This chain links TRBV7-8 with TRBJ2-1, with TRBD2 identical over 16 bases. The J segment lost 5 bases and the V segment lost 6 bases, leaving 13 bases of the junction unmatched. The germline V gene encodes CDR1 SGHVS and CDR2 FQNEAQ. The CDR3 is 19 amino acids. The CDR3 protein is CASRFPGTSGGGPNNEQFF. The DNA of the CDR3 is TGTGCCAGCAGGTTCCCCGGGACTAGCGGGGGGGGGCCGAACAATGAGCAGTTCTTC.

The genes are TRBV20-1 and TRBJ2-3; unclear D gene. Germline CDR1 and CDR2: DFQATT and SNEGSKA (reference sequence). Trimming cost V 3 bases and J 1 base, with 11 bases left between them. The CDR3 length is 14 residues. The CDR3 sequence is CSASRQTRTDTQYF. Here the CDR3 DNA reads TGCAGTGCTAGTAGGCAGACTCGCACAGATACGCAGTATTTT.

The gene calls are TRBV28 and TRBJ1-1; D possibly corresponds to TRBD1 (5 bases). This CDR3 is 17 amino acids long. CDR1 and CDR2 from the germline V gene are MDHEN and SYDVKM. Trimming left V 0 bases short and J 3 bases short, with 17 bases between. The CDR3 spells CASSLWGSPGGYTEAFF. The CDR3 DNA is TGTGCCAGCAGTTTATGGGGCTCCCCCGGGGGGTACACTGAAGCTTTCTTT.

This clone came up a few times. The rearrangement joins TRBV29-1 to TRBJ1-4; weak D call: TRBD1 (5 bases). The V gene's germline CDR1 is SQVTM and CDR2 ANQGSEA. There are 16 residues in the CDR3. V was cut by 0 bases and J by 4 bases, with 15 bases left in between. The CDR3 sequence is CSVEERVRGINEKLFF. The CDR3 region has the DNA TGCAGCGTTGAAGAGAGGGTGCGGGGGATTAATGAAAAACTGTTTTTT.

This chain uses TRBV30 with TRBJ1-4; TRBD1 aligns across 9 bases. The J segment lost 1 base and the V segment lost 0 bases, leaving 12 bases of the junction unmatched. Germline assignment: CDR1 GTSNPN and CDR2 SVGIG (reference sequence). There are 19 residues in the CDR3. CDR3 coding DNA: TGTGCCTGGAGTGTCCCCCGACAGGGGGACAAGCAAACTAATGAAAAACTGTTTTTT. Translating it yields CAWSVPRQGDKQTNEKLFF.

The chain carries TRBV6-5 and TRBJ1-2, with D unresolved. There are 14 residues in the CDR3. Germline CDR1 and CDR2: MNHEY and SVGAGI. V lost 6 bases and J lost 2, with 13 bases in between. CDR3 region: CASSRGWENYGYTF. The CDR3 coding sequence is TGTGCCAGCAGCCGGGGATGGGAAAACTATGGCTACACCTTC.

CDR3 in DNA: TGTGCCAGCGACAGGGGAAGGGACACTGAAGCTTTCTTT. Amino acid sequence: CASDRGRDTEAFF. This chain links TRBV2 with TRBJ1-1, with 8 bases identical to TRBD1. V shed 8 bases, J shed 3 bases, and the junction held 5 bases outside the gene matches. This CDR3 comprises 13 residues. Germline values: CDR1 SNHLY, CDR2 FYNNEI.